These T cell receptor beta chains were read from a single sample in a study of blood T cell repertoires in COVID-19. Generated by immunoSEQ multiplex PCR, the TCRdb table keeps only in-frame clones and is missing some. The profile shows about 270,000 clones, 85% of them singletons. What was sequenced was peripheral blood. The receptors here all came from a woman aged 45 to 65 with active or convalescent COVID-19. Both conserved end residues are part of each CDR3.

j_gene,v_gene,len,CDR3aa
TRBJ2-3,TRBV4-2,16,CASSHGQGMGTDTQYF
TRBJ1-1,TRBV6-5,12,CASSYSPTEAFF
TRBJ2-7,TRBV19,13,CASSPGQSVEQYF
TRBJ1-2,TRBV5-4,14,CASTFAGANPGYTF
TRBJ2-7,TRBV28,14,CASLPTLGGFEQYF
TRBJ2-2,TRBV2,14,CATTGTANTGELFF
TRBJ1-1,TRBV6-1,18,CASSEYTGQGVLNTEAFF
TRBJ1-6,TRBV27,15,CASSLVSGAGSPLHF
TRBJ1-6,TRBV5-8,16,CASSSSWSSYNSPLHF
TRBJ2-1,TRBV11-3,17,CASSLDPTSGTYNEQFF
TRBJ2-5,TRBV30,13,CAWSVLGSKTQYF
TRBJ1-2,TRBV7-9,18,CASSLAKTPARANYGYTF
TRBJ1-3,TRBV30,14,CAWSVGTGGNTIYF
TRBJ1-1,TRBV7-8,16,CASSSTPLGQNTEAFF
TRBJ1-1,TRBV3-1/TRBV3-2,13,CASSLGENTEAFF
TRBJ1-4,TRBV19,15,CASSKRNSHNEKLFF
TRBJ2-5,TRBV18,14,CASSPQAGQETQYF
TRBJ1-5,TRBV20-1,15,CSASPGTGFGQPQHF
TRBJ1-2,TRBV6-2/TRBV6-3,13,CASSYSAGYGYTF
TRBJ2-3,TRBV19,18,CASSKSRLAGLSTDTQYF